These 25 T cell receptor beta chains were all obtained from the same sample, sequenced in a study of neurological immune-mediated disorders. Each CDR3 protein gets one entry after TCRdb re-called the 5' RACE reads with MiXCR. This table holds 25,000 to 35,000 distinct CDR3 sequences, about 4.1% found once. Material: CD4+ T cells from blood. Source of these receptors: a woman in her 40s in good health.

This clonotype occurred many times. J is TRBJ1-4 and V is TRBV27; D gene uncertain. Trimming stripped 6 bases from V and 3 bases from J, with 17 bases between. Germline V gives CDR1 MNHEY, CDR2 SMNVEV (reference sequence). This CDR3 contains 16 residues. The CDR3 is CASSQSWEVANEKLFF. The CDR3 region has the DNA TGTGCCAGCAGCCAGTCTTGGGAGGTGGCTAATGAAAAACTGTTTTTT.

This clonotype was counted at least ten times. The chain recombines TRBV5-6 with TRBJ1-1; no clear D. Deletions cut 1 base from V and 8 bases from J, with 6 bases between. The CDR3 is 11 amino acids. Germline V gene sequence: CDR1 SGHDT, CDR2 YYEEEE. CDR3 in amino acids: CASSLFSEAFF. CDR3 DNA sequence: TGTGCCAGCAGCTTGTTCAGCGAAGCTTTCTTT.

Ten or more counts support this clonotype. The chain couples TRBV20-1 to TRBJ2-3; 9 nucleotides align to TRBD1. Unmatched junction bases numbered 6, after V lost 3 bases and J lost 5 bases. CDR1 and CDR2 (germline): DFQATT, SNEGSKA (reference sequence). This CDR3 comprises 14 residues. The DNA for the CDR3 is TGCAGTGCTAGGGCCGGGACAGGGTTAGATACGCAGTATTTT. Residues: CSARAGTGLDTQYF.

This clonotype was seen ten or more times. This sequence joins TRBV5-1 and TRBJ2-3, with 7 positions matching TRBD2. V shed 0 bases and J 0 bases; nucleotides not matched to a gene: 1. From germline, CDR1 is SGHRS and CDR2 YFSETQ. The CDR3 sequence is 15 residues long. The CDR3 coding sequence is TGCGCCAGCAGCTTGGGCGGGAGAAGCACAGATACGCAGTATTTT. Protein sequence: CASSLGGRSTDTQYF. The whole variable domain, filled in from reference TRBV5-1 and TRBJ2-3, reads KAGVTQTPRYLIKTRGQQVTLSCSPISGHRSVSWYQQTPGQGLQFLFEYFSETQRNKGNFPGRFSGRQFSNSRSEMNVSTLELGDSALYLCASSLGGRSTDTQYFGPGTRLTVL.

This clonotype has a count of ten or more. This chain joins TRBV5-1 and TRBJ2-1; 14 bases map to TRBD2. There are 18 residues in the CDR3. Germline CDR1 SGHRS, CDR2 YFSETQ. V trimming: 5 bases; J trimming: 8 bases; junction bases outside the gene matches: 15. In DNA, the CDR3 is TGCGCCAGCAGAGAGAGGGGTGGGGGACTAGCGGGAGTGGATGAGCAGTTCTTC. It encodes CASRERGGGLAGVDEQFF.

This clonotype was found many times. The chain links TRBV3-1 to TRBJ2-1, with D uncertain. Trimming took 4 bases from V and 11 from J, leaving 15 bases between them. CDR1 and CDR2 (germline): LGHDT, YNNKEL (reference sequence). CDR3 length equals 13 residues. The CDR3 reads CASSPPGLEKQFF. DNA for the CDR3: TGTGCCAGCAGCCCCCCGGGCCTGGAAAAGCAGTTCTTC.

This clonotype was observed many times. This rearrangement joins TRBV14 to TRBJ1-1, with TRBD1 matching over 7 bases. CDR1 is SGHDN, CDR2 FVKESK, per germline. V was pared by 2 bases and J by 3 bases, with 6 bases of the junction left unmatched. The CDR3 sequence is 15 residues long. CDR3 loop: CASSQQQGTYTEAFF. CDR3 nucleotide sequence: TGTGCCAGCAGCCAACAACAGGGGACCTACACTGAAGCTTTCTTT.

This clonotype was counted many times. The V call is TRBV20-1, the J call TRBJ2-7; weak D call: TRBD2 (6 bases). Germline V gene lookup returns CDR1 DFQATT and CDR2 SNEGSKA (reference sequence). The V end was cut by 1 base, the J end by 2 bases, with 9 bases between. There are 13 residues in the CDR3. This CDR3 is CSARGSGAYEQYF. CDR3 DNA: TGCAGTGCTAGAGGTAGCGGCGCCTACGAGCAGTACTTC.

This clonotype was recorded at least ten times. CDR3 in DNA: TGTGCCATCGGAGGGGGAGAGACCCAGTACTTC. Amino acid sequence: CAIGGGETQYF. This chain links TRBV10-3 with TRBJ2-5; D is tentatively TRBD1 or TRBD2 (6 bases each). V shed 8 bases and J shed 4 bases, with 8 bases lying between them. This CDR3 spans 11 amino acids. CDR1 is ENHRY and CDR2 is SYGVKD in the germline V gene.

DNA for the CDR3: TGTGCCAGCAGTTCCTCCGGGACAGGGTCTGAAAAACTGTTTTTT. Residues: CASSSSGTGSEKLFF. The chain employs TRBV7-9 and TRBJ1-4; 9 bases map to TRBD1. The germline V gene has CDR1 SEHNR and CDR2 FQNEAQ (reference sequence). V gave up 6 bases and J gave up 7 bases; unmatched junction bases: 9. The CDR3 sequence is 15 residues long.

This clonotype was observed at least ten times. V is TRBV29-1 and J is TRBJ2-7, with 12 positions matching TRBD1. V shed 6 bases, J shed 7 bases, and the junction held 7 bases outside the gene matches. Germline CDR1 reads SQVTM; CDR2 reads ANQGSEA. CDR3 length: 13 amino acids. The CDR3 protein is CSVPGTGGVEQYF. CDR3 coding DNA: TGCAGCGTACCTGGGACAGGGGGCGTGGAGCAGTACTTC.

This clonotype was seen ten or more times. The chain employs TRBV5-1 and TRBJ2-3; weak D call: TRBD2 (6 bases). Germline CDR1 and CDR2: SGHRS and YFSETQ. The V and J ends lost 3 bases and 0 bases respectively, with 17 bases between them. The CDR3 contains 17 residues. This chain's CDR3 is CASSWSRGGTSTDTQYF. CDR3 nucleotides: TGCGCCAGCAGCTGGAGTCGGGGAGGAACAAGCACAGATACGCAGTATTTT.

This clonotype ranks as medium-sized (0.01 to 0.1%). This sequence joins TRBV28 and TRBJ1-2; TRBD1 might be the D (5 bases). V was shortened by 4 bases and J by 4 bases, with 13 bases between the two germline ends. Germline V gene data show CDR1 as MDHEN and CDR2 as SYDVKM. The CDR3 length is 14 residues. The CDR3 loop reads CASSSGYRGYGYTF. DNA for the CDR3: TGTGCCAGCAGTTCAGGGTATCGTGGCTATGGCTACACCTTC.

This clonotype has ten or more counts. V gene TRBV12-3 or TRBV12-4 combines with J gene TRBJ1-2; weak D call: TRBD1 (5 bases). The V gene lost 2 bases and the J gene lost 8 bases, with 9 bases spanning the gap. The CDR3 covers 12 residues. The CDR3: CASSLTRGGYTF. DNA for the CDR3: TGTGCCAGCAGTTTAACGCGGGGCGGCTACACCTTC.

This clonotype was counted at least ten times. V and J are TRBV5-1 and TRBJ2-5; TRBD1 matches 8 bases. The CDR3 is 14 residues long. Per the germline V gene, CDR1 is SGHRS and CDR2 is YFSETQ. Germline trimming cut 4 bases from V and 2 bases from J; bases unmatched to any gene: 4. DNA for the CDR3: TGCGCCAGCAGCCCAGGACAGGGTCAAGAGACCCAGTACTTC. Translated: CASSPGQGQETQYF.

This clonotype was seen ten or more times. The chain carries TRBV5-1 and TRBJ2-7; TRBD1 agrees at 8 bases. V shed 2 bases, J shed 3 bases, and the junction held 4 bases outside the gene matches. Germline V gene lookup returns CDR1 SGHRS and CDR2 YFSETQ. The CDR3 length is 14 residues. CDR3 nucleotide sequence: TGCGCCAGCAGCTTACGGACAGGGTTCTACGAGCAGTACTTC. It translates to CASSLRTGFYEQYF. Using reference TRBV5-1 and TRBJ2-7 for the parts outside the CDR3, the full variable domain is KAGVTQTPRYLIKTRGQQVTLSCSPISGHRSVSWYQQTPGQGLQFLFEYFSETQRNKGNFPGRFSGRQFSNSRSEMNVSTLELGDSALYLCASSLRTGFYEQYFGPGTRLTVT.

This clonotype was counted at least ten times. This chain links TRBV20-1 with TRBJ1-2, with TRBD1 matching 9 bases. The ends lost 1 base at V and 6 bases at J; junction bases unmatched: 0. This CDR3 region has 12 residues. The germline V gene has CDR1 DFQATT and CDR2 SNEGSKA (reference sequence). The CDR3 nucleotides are TGCAGTGCTAGAGGACAGGGGGATGGCTACACCTTC. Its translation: CSARGQGDGYTF.

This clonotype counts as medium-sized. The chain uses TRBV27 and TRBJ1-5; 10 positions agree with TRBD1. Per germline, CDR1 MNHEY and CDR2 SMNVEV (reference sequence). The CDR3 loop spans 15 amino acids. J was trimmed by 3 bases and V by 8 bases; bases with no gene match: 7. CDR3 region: CASGRDRGINQPQHF. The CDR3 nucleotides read TGTGCCAGCGGCAGGGACAGGGGTATCAATCAGCCCCAGCATTTT.

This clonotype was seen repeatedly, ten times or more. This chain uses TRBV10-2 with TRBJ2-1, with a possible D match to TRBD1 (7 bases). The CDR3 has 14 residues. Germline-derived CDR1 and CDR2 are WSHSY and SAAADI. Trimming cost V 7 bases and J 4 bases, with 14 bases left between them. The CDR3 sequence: CASMEGASYNEQFF. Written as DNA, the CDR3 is TGCGCCAGCATGGAGGGGGCCAGTTACAATGAGCAGTTCTTC.

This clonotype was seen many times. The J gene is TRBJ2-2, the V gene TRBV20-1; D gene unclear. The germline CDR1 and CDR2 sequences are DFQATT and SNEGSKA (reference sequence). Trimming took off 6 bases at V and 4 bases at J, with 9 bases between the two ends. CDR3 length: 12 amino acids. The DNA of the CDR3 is TGCAGTGCCCTGAGCCCCACCGGGGAGCTGTTTTTT. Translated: CSALSPTGELFF.

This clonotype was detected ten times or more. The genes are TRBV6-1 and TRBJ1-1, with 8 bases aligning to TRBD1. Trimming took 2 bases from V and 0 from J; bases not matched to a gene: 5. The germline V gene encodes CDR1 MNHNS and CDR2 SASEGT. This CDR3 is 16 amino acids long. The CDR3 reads CASSEPRDRLNTEAFF. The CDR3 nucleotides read TGTGCCAGCAGTGAACCCCGGGACAGGCTGAACACTGAAGCTTTCTTT.

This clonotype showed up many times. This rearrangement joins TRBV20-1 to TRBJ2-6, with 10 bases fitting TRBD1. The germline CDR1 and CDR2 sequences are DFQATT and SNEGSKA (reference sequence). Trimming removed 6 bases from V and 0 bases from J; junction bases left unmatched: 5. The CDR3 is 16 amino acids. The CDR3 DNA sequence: TGCAGTGCACCCCGGACAGGGGGCTCTGGGGCCAACGTCCTGACTTTC. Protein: CSAPRTGGSGANVLTF.

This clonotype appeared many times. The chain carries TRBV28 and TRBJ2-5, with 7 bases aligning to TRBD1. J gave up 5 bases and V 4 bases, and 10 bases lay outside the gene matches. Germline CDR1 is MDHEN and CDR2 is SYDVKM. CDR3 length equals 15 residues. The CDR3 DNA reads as TGTGCCAGCAGTTCCGGGACAGTCAGAGGCGAGACCCAGTACTTC. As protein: CASSSGTVRGETQYF.

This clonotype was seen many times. The CDR3: CASSLRQAAHEQYF. DNA of the CDR3: TGTGCCAGCAGCCTACGACAGGCTGCCCACGAGCAGTACTTC. This chain joins TRBV7-8 and TRBJ2-7, with TRBD1 as a possible D gene (6 bases). The CDR3 consists of 14 residues. Germline V gene data show CDR1 as SGHVS and CDR2 as FQNEAQ. V was pared by 5 bases and J by 5 bases, with 16 bases between.

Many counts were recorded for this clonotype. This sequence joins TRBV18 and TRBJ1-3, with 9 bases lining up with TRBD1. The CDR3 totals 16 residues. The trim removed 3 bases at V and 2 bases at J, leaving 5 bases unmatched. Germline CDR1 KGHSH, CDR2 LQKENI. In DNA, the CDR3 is TGTGCCAGCTCACCGGACCGGACAGGGGCTGGAAACACCATATATTTT. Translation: CASSPDRTGAGNTIYF.